Given below is one T cell receptor (beta chain) in context. The data were taken from a study of blood T cell repertoires in COVID-19. Study-wide background: Italy, Spain and the United States were the sources of the convalescent and acute COVID-19 samples. PBMCs, B-cell-depleted T cells, or T cells were the source of the cDNA or gDNA that made up the material.

The CDR3 loop spans 15 amino acids. V gave up 9 bases and J gave up 1 base, with 15 bases separating them. Germline V gene lookup returns CDR1 MDHEN and CDR2 SYDVKM. Authors' methods: It was from reference gene primer amplification that nucleated cell counts were estimated. Sequenced by immunoSEQ multiplex PCR; TCRdb stores in-frame clones only, minus some. V, J and clone size are those of that table, while D and trimming were read from the DNA. The sample yields tens of thousands of clones, about 90% seen once. This chain joins TRBV28 and TRBJ2-2, with D possibly being TRBD2 (5 bases). This receptor was identified in a woman aged 50 to 60 with active or convalescent COVID-19. Material for sequencing was peripheral blood. The CDR3 DNA reads TGTGCCAGTATCGGACTGCTCTTGAACACCGGGGAGCTGTTTTTT. Translation gives CASIGLLLNTGELFF.